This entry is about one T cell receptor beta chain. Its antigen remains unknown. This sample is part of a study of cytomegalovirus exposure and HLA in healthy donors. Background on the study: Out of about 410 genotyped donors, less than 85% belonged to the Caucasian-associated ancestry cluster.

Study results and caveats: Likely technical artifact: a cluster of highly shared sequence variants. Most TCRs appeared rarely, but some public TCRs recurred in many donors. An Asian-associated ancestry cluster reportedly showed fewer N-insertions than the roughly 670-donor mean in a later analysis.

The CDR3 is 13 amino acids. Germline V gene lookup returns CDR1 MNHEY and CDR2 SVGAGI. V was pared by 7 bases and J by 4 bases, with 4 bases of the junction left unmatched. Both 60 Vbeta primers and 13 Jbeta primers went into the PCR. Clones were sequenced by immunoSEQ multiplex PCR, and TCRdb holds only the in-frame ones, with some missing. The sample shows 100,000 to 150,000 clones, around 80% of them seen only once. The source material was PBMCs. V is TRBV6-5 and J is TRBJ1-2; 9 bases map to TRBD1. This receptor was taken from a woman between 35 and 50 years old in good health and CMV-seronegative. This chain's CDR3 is CASTRDRVYGYTF. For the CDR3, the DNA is TGTGCCAGCACGCGGGACAGGGTCTATGGCTACACCTTC.